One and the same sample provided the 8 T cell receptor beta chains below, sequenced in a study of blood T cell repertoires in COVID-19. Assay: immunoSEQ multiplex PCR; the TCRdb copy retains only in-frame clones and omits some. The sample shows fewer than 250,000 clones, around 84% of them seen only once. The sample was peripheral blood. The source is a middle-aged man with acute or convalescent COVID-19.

CDR3: CASSDVGTGQETQYF. Written as DNA, the CDR3 is TGCGCCAGCAGTGATGTCGGGACAGGTCAAGAGACCCAGTACTTC. The V gene is TRBV10-2, the J gene TRBJ2-5, with 8 bases matching TRBD1. This CDR3 has 15 residues. With 3 bases clipped from V and 2 bases from J, the junction kept 5 bases outside the gene matches. Germline loops: CDR1 WSHSY, CDR2 SAAADI.

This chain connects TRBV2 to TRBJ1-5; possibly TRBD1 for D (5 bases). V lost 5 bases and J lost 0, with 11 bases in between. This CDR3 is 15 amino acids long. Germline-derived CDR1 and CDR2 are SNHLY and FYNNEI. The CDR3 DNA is TGTGCCAGCAGTCCAACAGGAAATAGCAATCAGCCCCAGCATTTT. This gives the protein CASSPTGNSNQPQHF.

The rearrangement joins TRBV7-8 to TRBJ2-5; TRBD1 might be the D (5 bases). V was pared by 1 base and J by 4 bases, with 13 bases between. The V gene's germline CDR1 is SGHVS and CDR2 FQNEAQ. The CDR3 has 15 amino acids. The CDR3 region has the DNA TGTGCCAGCAGCTTAGTTCTCAGGGAAGGAGAGACCCAGTACTTC. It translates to CASSLVLREGETQYF.

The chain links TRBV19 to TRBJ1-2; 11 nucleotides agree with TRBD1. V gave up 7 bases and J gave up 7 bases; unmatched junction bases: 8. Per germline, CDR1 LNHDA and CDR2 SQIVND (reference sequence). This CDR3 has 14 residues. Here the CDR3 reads CASTRTGGNGGYTF. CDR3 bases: TGTGCCAGTACCCGGACAGGGGGCAACGGTGGCTACACCTTC.

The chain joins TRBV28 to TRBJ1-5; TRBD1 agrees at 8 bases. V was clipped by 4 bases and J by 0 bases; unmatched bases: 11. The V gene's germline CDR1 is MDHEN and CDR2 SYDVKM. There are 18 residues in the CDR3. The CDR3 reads CASSSRGPGFYSNQPQHF. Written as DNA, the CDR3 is TGTGCCAGCAGTTCCAGGGGGCCGGGATTCTATAGCAATCAGCCCCAGCATTTT.

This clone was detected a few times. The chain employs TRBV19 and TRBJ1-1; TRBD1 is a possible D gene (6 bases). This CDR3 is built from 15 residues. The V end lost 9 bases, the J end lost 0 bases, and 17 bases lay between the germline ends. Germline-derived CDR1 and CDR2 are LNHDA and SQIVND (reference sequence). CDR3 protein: CASKRTANMNTEAFF. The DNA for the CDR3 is TGTGCCAGCAAAAGGACAGCTAACATGAACACTGAAGCTTTCTTT.

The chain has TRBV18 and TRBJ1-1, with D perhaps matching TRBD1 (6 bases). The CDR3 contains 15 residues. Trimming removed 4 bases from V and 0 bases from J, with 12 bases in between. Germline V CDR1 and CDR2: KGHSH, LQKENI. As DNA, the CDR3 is TGTGCCAGCTCACTATTAGGACAGTTGAACACTGAAGCTTTCTTT. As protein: CASSLLGQLNTEAFF.

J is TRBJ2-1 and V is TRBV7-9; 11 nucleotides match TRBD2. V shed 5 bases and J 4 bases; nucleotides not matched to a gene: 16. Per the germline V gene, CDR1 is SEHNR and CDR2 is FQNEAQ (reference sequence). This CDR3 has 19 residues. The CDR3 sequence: CASSPQRGVSGGVYNEQFF. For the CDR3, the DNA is TGTGCCAGCAGCCCCCAAAGGGGGGTTAGCGGGGGGGTTTACAATGAGCAGTTCTTC.